A single sample gave rise to the 25 T cell receptor beta chains below, sequenced in a study of CD8+CD57+ T cells in acquired aplastic anemia. The template used for profiling TCR beta VDJ and CDR3 was genomic DNA. TCRdb re-called the reads with MiXCR, one entry per CDR3 protein. The sample records 89,000 or so distinct CDR3 sequences, approximately 73% being singletons. All patients picked for sequencing had shown, by flow cytometry, an expansion of CD8+CD57+ cells. The sample comprised sorted CD4+, CD8+, or CD8+CD57+ T cells (not recorded which) from PBMCs. The receptors were sampled from a human donor with aplastic anemia.

The table lists this clonotype with a count of one. The gene calls are TRBV13 and TRBJ1-6, with TRBD1 as a possible D gene (6 bases). The CDR3 covers 15 residues. Between the trimmed V and J ends, which lost 5 bases and 7 bases, there was a span of 15 bases. Germline CDR1 is PRHDT and CDR2 is FYEKMQ (reference sequence). CDR3: CASSIQGPPNSPLHF. Here the CDR3 DNA reads TGTGCCAGCAGCATTCAGGGGCCGCCCAATTCACCCCTCCACTTT.

This clonotype appeared a single time. The V gene is TRBV14, the J gene TRBJ2-7; D unresolved. The V end was cut by 2 bases, the J end by 7 bases, with 9 bases between. The CDR3 is 12 amino acids. Germline lookup yields CDR1 SGHDN and CDR2 FVKESK. CDR3 sequence (DNA): TGTGCCAGCAGCCAAACACACTGGGAGCAGTACTTC. Its translation is CASSQTHWEQYF.

Points on this clonotype: The junction differs from germline at one of its ends, possibly a read error. The V gene is TRBV2, the J gene TRBJ2-3, with D perhaps TRBD1 or TRBD2 (5 bases each). There are 15 residues in the CDR3. CDR1 is SNHLY, CDR2 FYNNEI, per germline. This CDR3 is CASSDRVGSTGTQYF. CDR3 DNA: TGTGCCAGCAGTGACAGGGTAGGGAGCACAGGTACGCAGTATTTT.

This clonotype turned up a few times. The chain combines TRBV5-8 with TRBJ1-5, with 7 bases fitting TRBD1. J gave up 0 bases and V 4 bases, and 4 bases lay outside the gene matches. This CDR3 spans 15 amino acids. Germline V lookup: CDR1 SGHTS, CDR2 YDEGEE. The CDR3 DNA follows: TGTGCCAGCAGCCCACAGGGGTATAGCAATCAGCCCCAGCATTTT. Translated, it gives CASSPQGYSNQPQHF.

This sequence joins TRBV7-9 and TRBJ2-7; 9 bases are shared with TRBD1. With V trimmed by 8 bases and J by 4 bases, 6 bases remained unmatched. Germline CDR1 SEHNR, CDR2 FQNEAQ (reference sequence). The CDR3 covers 13 residues. This CDR3 reads CASGTGTMYEQYF. DNA for the CDR3: TGTGCCAGCGGGACAGGGACAATGTACGAGCAGTACTTC.

Remarks on this clonotype: A single base separates this from a much larger clone, so it may be a read error. The V gene is TRBV6-1, the J gene TRBJ2-2, with 9 positions matching TRBD2. This CDR3 spans 16 amino acids. CDR1 and CDR2 (germline): MNHNS, SASEGT. The CDR3 DNA is TGTGCCAGCAGTGAAGAGGCGGGAGGGAACACCGGGGAGCTGTCTTTT. Protein sequence: CASSEEAGGNTGELSF.

This sequence joins TRBV29-1 and TRBJ2-1; no clear D. The CDR3 totals 9 residues. The V gene lost 3 bases and the J gene lost 9 bases, with 3 bases spanning the gap. Germline CDR1 SQVTM, CDR2 ANQGSEA. The CDR3: CSVDGEQFF. Written as DNA, the CDR3 is TGCAGCGTTGACGGTGAGCAGTTCTTC.

The rearrangement uses TRBV2 and TRBJ1-2; D unresolved. The CDR3 is 11 amino acids. Germline V gives CDR1 SNHLY, CDR2 FYNNEI. V dropped 4 bases and J dropped 8 bases, with 8 bases sitting between them. The CDR3 protein is CASSGAGGYTF. The CDR3 nucleotides are TGTGCCAGCAGTGGGGCTGGGGGCTACACCTTC. The full variable domain, rest sourced from reference TRBV2 and TRBJ1-2, is EPEVTQTPSHQVTQMGQEVILRCVPISNHLYFYWYRQILGQKVEFLVSFYNNEISEKSEIFDDQFSVERPDGSNFTLKIRSTKLEDSAMYFCASSGAGGYTFGSGTRLTVV.

DNA of the CDR3: TGTGCCAGCAGGTCGGGACAGGGCTCCTACAATGAGCAGTTCTTC. It yields the protein CASRSGQGSYNEQFF. J is TRBJ2-1 and V is TRBV11-1, with 9 nucleotides matching TRBD1. Trimming took 6 bases from V and 0 from J; bases not matched to a gene: 3. CDR3 length: 15 residues. CDR1 is SGHAT and CDR2 is FQDESV in the germline V gene (reference sequence). Full variable domain (remainder filled in from reference TRBV11-1 and TRBJ2-1): EAEVAQSPRYKITEKSQAVAFWCDPISGHATLYWYRQILGQGPELLVQFQDESVVDDSQLPKDRFSAERLKGVDSTLKIQPAELGDSAMYLCASRSGQGSYNEQFFGPGTRLTVL.

The CDR3 nucleotides are TGTGCCATCAGGAAGCGGGAGAGTTTAGGATACGAGCAGTACTTC. Translated: CAIRKRESLGYEQYF. This chain joins TRBV10-3 and TRBJ2-7; 8 bases align to TRBD2. V gave up 6 bases and J gave up 4 bases; unmatched junction bases: 11. The CDR3 totals 15 residues. CDR1 is ENHRY and CDR2 is SYGVKD in the germline V gene.

This clonotype was found a few times. The chain employs TRBV12-3 or TRBV12-4 and TRBJ2-7, with D perhaps TRBD2 (5 bases). This CDR3 has 12 residues. Between the trimmed V and J ends, which lost 8 bases and 2 bases, there was a span of 10 bases. CDR3 nucleotide sequence: TGTGCCAGCGGACCGGGGACCTACGAGCAGTACTTC. Translating gives CASGPGTYEQYF.

V usage is TRBV2 and J usage is TRBJ2-7, with 12 bases fitting TRBD2. This CDR3 is 15 amino acids long. CDR1 and CDR2 (germline): SNHLY, FYNNEI. J lost 4 bases, V lost 4 bases, and 5 bases had no gene match. This CDR3 reads CASSGTSGISYEQYF. As DNA, the CDR3 is TGTGCCAGCAGTGGGACTAGCGGGATTTCATACGAGCAGTACTTC.

The rearrangement joins TRBV24-1 to TRBJ2-1; D unresolved. Germline V gives CDR1 KGHDR, CDR2 SFDVKD. The CDR3 spans 13 residues. V was shortened by 6 bases and J by 5 bases, with 10 bases between the two germline ends. The CDR3 here is CATSSPIDNEQFF. The CDR3 DNA sequence: TGTGCCACCAGTTCCCCCATCGACAATGAGCAGTTCTTC.

The chain couples TRBV7-6 to TRBJ1-5; D gene ambiguous. The germline V and J ends were trimmed by 2 bases and 0 bases, with 2 bases remaining between them. Looked up from germline, CDR1 is SGHVS and CDR2 is FNYEAQ. This CDR3 is 13 amino acids long. As DNA, the CDR3 is TGTGCCAGCAGCTTAAGTAGCAATCAGCCCCAGCATTTT. This codes for CASSLSSNQPQHF.

V usage is TRBV12-3 or TRBV12-4 and J usage is TRBJ2-3, with TRBD1 matching 7 bases. The length of the CDR3 is 15 residues. V trimming: 3 bases; J trimming: 1 base; junction bases outside the gene matches: 4. This CDR3 reads CASSFRQGGTDTQYF. The CDR3 region has the DNA TGTGCCAGCAGTTTCAGACAGGGAGGCACAGATACGCAGTATTTT.

The V gene is TRBV2, the J gene TRBJ2-3; a possible D gene is TRBD2 (6 bases). This CDR3 is 14 amino acids long. Germline assignment: CDR1 SNHLY and CDR2 FYNNEI. V lost 4 bases to trimming and J lost 2 bases, with 10 bases between them. CDR3 DNA: TGTGCCAGCAGTGCGATGCGGGACACAGATACGCAGTATTTT. This encodes CASSAMRDTDTQYF.

The rearrangement links TRBV19 to TRBJ1-1, with D unresolved. Germline CDR1 LNHDA, CDR2 SQIVND (reference sequence). This CDR3 contains 15 residues. V was pared by 5 bases and J by 0 bases, with 13 bases between. In DNA form, the CDR3 reads TGTGCCAGTAGTTTCCGACACGACATGAACACTGAAGCTTTCTTT. Translated, it gives CASSFRHDMNTEAFF.

The chain couples TRBV19 to TRBJ1-1, with a tentative D call TRBD1 (6 bases). Per the germline V gene, CDR1 is LNHDA and CDR2 is SQIVND (reference sequence). The CDR3 length is 14 residues. Trimming stripped 5 bases from V and 8 bases from J, with 18 bases between. The CDR3 loop reads CASSRPGHLTEAFF. In DNA form, the CDR3 reads TGTGCCAGTAGTCGACCGGGACACCTGACGGAAGCTTTCTTT.

The rearrangement links TRBV20-1 to TRBJ2-7; TRBD2 agrees at 9 bases. CDR1 and CDR2 (germline): DFQATT, SNEGSKA (reference sequence). CDR3 length: 17 residues. The ends lost 0 bases at V and 2 bases at J; junction bases unmatched: 11. CDR3 loop: CSAREGRGTSLTYEQYF. The CDR3 DNA sequence: TGCAGTGCTAGAGAGGGGAGGGGGACTAGCTTGACCTACGAGCAGTACTTC.

The CDR3 loop is CASSELFSGVETQYF. In DNA, the CDR3 is TGTGCCAGCAGTGAATTATTCTCTGGCGTAGAGACCCAGTACTTC. The rearrangement joins TRBV5-8 to TRBJ2-5; unclear D gene. Germline V lookup: CDR1 SGHTS, CDR2 YDEGEE. The CDR3 spans 15 residues. V shed 5 bases and J shed 4 bases, with 18 bases lying between them. Supplemented by reference TRBV5-8 and TRBJ2-5, the full variable domain reads EAGVTQSPTHLIKTRGQQATLRCSPISGHTSVYWYQQALGLGLQFLLWYDEGEERNRGNFPPRFSGRQFPNYSSELNVNALELEDSALYLCASSELFSGVETQYFGPGTRLLVL.

This chain uses TRBV2 with TRBJ1-2; unclear D gene. The CDR3 is 13 amino acids. Germline V lookup: CDR1 SNHLY, CDR2 FYNNEI. Trimming removed 6 bases at V and 4 bases at J, with 12 bases between. CDR3 DNA sequence: TGTGCCAGCAGCTTAAACAGCCTCTATGGCTACACCTTC. As protein: CASSLNSLYGYTF.

V gene TRBV12-3 or TRBV12-4 combines with J gene TRBJ2-4; no firm D call. Trimming stripped 6 bases from V and 1 base from J, with 7 bases between. CDR3 length equals 13 residues. CDR3 loop: CASSLRAKNIQYF. The CDR3 bases are TGTGCCAGCAGCTTAAGGGCCAAAAACATTCAGTACTTC.

The chain carries TRBV12-3 or TRBV12-4 and TRBJ2-5; D not certain. The CDR3 loop spans 15 amino acids. With 6 bases removed from V and 7 bases from J, the gap between germline ends came to 21 bases. This CDR3 reads CASSQERAEGMTQYF. In DNA, the CDR3 is TGTGCCAGCAGCCAAGAAAGGGCCGAAGGAATGACCCAGTACTTC.

This clonotype was seen only a few times. The CDR3 DNA follows: TGCAGCACCTTCGGGTCCAACTATGGCTACACCTTC. It translates to CSTFGSNYGYTF. This chain uses TRBV29-1 with TRBJ1-2; D is unclear. The CDR3 extends over 12 amino acids. Trimming shortened V by 8 bases and J by 2 bases, and 12 bases separated the two germline ends. CDR1 and CDR2 from the germline V gene are SQVTM and ANQGSEA.

The chain has TRBV6-1 and TRBJ2-7, with a possible D match to TRBD1 (5 bases). V gave up 5 bases and J gave up 9 bases, with 20 bases separating them. This CDR3 is built from 14 residues. Germline V gene sequence: CDR1 MNHNS, CDR2 SASEGT. The CDR3 bases are TGTGCCAGCAGTAAGACAGTGATTGATTCTGGGCAGTACTTC. It yields the protein CASSKTVIDSGQYF.